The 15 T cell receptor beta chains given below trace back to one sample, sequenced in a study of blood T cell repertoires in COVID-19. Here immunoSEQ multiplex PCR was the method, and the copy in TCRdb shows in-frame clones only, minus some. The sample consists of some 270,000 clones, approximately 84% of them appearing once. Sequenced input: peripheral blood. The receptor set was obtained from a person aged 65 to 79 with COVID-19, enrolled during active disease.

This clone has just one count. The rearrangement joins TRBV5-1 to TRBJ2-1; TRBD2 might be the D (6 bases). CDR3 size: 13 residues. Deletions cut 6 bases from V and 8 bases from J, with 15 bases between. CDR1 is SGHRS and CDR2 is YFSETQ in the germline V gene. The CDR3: CASKRQTGDEQFF. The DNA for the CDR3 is TGCGCCAGCAAAAGACAAACGGGGGATGAGCAGTTCTTC.

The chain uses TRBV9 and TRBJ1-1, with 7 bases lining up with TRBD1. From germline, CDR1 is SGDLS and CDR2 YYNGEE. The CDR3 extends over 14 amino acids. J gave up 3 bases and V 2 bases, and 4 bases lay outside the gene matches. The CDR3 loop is CASSVFTGDTEAFF. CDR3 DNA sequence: TGTGCCAGCAGCGTTTTTACAGGGGACACTGAAGCTTTCTTT.

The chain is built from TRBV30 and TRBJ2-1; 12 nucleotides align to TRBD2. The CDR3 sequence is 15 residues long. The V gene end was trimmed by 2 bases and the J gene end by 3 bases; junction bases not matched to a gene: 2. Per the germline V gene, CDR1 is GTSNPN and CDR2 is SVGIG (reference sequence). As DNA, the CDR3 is TGTGCCTGGAGTCCGACTAGCGGGGGCTACAATGAGCAGTTCTTC. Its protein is CAWSPTSGGYNEQFF.

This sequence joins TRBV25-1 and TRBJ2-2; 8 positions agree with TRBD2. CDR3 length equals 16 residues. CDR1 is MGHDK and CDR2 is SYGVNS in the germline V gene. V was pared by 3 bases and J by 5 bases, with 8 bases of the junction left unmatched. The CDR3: CASSEASGGATGELFF. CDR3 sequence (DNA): TGTGCCAGCAGTGAGGCATCGGGAGGGGCGACCGGGGAGCTGTTTTTT.

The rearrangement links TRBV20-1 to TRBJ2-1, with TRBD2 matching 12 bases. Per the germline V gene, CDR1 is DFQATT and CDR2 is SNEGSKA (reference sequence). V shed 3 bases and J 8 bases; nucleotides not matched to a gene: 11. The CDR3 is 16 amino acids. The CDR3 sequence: CSASGETSGRFDEQFF. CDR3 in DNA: TGCAGTGCTAGTGGGGAGACTAGCGGGAGATTTGATGAGCAGTTCTTC.

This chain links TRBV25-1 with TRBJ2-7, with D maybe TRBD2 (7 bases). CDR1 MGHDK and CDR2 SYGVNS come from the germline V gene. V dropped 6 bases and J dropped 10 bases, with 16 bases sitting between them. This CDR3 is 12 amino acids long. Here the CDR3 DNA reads TGTGCCAGCAGCCTCCTAGGGGGGGGACAGTACTTC. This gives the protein CASSLLGGGQYF.

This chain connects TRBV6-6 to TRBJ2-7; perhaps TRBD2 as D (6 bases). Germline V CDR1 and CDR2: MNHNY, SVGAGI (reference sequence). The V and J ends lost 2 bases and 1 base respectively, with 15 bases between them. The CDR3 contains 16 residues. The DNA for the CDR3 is TGTGCCAGCAGTTACACCGATCCGACTAGTTCCTACGAGCAGTACTTC. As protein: CASSYTDPTSSYEQYF.

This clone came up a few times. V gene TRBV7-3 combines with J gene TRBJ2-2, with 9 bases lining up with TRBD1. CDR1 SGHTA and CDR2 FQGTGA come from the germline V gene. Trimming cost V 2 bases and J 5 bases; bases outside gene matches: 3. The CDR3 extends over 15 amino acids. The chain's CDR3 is CASSLAGQGTGELFF. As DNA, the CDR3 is TGTGCCAGCAGCTTAGCGGGACAGGGAACCGGGGAGCTGTTTTTT.

The CDR3, as DNA: TGTGCCAGTAGTATTACAGGGCCCAATCAGCCCCAGCATTTT. Protein product: CASSITGPNQPQHF. The chain is built from TRBV19 and TRBJ1-5; tentatively, D is TRBD1 (6 bases). Germline-derived CDR1 and CDR2 are LNHDA and SQIVND (reference sequence). V gave up 3 bases and J gave up 3 bases, with 9 bases separating them. The CDR3 spans 14 residues.

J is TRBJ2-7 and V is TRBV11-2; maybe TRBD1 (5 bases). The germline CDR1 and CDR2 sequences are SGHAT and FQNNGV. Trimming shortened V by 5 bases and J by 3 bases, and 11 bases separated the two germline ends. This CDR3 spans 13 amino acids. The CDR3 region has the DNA TGTGCCAGCAGCGGCATTAGGGGCTACGAGCAGTACTTC. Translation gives CASSGIRGYEQYF.

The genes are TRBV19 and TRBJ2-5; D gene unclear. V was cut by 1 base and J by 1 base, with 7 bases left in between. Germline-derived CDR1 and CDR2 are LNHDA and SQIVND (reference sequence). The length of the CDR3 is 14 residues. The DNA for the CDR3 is TGTGCCAGTAGTATAGGGCCCACCCAAGAGACCCAGTACTTC. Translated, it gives CASSIGPTQETQYF.

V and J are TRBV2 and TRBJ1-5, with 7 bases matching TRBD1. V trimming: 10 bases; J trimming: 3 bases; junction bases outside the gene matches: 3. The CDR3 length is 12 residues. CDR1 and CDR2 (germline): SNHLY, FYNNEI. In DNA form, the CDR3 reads TGTGCCACAGGACAGGACAATCAGCCCCAGCATTTT. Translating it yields CATGQDNQPQHF. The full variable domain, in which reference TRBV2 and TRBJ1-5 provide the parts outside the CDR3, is EPEVTQTPSHQVTQMGQEVILRCVPISNHLYFYWYRQILGQKVEFLVSFYNNEISEKSEIFDDQFSVERPDGSNFTLKIRSTKLEDSAMYFCATGQDNQPQHFGDGTRLSIL.

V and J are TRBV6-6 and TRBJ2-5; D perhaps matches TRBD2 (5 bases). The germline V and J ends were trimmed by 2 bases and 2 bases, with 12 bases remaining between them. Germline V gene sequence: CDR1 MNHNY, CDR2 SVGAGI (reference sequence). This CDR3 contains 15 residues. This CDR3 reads CASSYTGREQETQYF. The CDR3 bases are TGTGCCAGCAGTTACACGGGTAGGGAGCAAGAGACCCAGTACTTC.

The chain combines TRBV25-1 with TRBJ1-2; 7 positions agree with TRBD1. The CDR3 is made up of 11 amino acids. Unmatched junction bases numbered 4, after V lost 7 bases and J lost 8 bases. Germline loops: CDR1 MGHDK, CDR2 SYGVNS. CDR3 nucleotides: TGTGCCAGCACACAGGGGTGGGGCTACACCTTC. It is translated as CASTQGWGYTF.

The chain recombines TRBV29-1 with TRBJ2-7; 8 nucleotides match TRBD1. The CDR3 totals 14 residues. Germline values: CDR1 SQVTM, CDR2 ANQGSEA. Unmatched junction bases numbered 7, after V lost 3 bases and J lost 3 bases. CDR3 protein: CSVDAGTGNYEQYF. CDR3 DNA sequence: TGCAGCGTTGACGCAGGGACAGGAAACTACGAGCAGTACTTC.